This record looks at one T cell receptor (beta chain) sequence and its context. Clinical history as reported by participants underpinned cohort assignment. The germline V gene has CDR1 KGHSH and CDR2 LQKENI. The length of the CDR3 is 12 residues. V lost 3 bases and J lost 7, with 7 bases in between. This specimen comes from a study of blood T cell repertoires in COVID-19. About the research overall: The study drew acute and convalescent COVID-19 samples from the United States, Italy and Spain. From T cells, B-cell-depleted T cells, or PBMCs came the material, which was cDNA or gDNA.

In the original analysis: Quantification of nucleated cells was approximated via reference gene primer amplification. Generated by immunoSEQ multiplex PCR, the TCRdb table keeps only in-frame clones and is missing some. V and J calls and clone size are as listed in that table; D and trimming were resolved from the DNA. The table includes fewer than 250,000 clones, about 86% detected once. Source material: PBMCs or T cells enriched from blood (not recorded which). This rearrangement joins TRBV18 to TRBJ2-1; no clear D gene. This receptor was obtained from a woman aged 40 to 50 with acute COVID-19. The CDR3 DNA sequence: TGTGCCAGCTCACCCTTCGGTAATGAGCAGTTCTTC. It codes for CASSPFGNEQFF.